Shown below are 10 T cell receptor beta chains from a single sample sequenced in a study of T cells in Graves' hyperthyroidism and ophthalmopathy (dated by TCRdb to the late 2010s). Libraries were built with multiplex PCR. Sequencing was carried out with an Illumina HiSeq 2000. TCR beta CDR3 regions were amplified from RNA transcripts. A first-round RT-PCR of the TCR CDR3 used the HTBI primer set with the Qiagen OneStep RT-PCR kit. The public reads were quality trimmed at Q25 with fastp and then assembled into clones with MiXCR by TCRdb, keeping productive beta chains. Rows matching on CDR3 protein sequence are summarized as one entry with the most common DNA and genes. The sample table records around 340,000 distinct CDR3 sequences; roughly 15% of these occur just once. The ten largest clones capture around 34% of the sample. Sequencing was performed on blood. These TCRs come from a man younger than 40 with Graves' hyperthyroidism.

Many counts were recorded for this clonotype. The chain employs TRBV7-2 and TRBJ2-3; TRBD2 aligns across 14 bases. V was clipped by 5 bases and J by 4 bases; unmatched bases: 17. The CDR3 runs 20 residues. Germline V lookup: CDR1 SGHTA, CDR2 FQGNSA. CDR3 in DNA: TGTGCCAGCAGCCTCCTTACAAGACCGGGACTAGCGGGAGAGGCAGATACGCAGTATTTT. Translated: CASSLLTRPGLAGEADTQYF.

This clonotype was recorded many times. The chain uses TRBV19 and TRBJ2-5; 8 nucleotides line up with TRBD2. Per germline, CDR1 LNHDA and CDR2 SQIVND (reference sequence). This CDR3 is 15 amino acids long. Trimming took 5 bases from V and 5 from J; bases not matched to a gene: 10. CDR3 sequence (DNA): TGTGCCAGTAGTCCCGGGACTAGATTTGGGGAGACCCAGTACTTC. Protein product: CASSPGTRFGETQYF.

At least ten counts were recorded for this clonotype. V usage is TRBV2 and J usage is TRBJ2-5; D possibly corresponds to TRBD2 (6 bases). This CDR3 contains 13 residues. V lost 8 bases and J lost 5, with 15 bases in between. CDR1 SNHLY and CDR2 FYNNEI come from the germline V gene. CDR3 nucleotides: TGTGCCAGCGGGGGGACCCACGGGGAGACCCAGTACTTC. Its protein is CASGGTHGETQYF.

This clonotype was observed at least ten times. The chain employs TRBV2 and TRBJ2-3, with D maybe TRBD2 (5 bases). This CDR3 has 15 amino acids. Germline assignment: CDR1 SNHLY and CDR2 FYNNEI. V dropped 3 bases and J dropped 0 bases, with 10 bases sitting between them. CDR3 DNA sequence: TGTGCCAGCAGTGATTGGCGGGCGAGCACAGATACGCAGTATTTT. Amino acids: CASSDWRASTDTQYF.

CDR3 in amino acids: CAIQGRDNQPQHF. CDR3 coding DNA: TGTGCCATTCAGGGAAGGGACAATCAGCCCCAGCATTTT. The chain combines TRBV19 with TRBJ1-5; D is perhaps TRBD1 (5 bases). In germline, CDR1 is LNHDA, CDR2 SQIVND (reference sequence). The CDR3 totals 13 residues. V lost 10 bases, J lost 3 bases, and 13 bases lay in between.

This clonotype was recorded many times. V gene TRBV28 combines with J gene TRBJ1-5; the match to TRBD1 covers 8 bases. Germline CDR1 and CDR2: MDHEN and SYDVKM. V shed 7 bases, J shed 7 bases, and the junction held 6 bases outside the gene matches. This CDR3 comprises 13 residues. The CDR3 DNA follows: TGTGCCAGCATCTCAGGGGGCCCCCAGCCCCAGCATTTT. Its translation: CASISGGPQPQHF.

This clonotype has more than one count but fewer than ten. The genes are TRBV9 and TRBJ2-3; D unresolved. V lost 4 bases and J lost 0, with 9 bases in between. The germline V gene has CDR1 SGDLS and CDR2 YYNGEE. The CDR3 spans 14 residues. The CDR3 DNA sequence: TGTGCCAGCAGCCGTCTGGGCAGCACAGATACGCAGTATTTT. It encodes CASSRLGSTDTQYF.

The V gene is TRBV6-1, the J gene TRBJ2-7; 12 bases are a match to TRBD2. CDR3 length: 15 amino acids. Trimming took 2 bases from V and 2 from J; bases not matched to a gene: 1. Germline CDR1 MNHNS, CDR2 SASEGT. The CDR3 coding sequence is TGTGCCAGCAGTGAACGACTAGCGGGGGCCTACGAGCAGTACTTC. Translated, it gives CASSERLAGAYEQYF.

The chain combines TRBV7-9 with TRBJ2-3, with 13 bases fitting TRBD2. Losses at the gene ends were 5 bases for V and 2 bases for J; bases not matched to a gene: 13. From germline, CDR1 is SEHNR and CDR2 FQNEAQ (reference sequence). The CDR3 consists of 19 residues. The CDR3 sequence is CASSPVRTSGRTFTDTQYF. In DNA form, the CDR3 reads TGTGCCAGCAGCCCAGTACGGACTAGCGGGAGAACCTTCACAGATACGCAGTATTTT.

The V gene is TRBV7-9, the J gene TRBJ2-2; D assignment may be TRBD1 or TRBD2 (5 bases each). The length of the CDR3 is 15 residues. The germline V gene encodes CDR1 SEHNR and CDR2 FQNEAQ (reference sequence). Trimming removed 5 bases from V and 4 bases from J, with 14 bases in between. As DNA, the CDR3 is TGTGCCAGCAGCCCCCGGGACCTCCTCACCGGGGAGCTGTTTTTT. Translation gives CASSPRDLLTGELFF.